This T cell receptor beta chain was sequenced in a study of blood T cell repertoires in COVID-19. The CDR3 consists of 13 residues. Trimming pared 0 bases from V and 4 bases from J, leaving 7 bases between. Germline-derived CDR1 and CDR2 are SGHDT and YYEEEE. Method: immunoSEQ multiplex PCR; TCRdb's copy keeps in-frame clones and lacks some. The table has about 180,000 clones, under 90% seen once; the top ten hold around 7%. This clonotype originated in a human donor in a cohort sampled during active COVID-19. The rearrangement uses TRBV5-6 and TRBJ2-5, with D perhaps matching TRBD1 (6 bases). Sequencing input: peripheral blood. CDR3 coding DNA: TGTGCCAGCAGCTTGGAACAGGGAGAGACCCAGTACTTC. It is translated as CASSLEQGETQYF.